The 10 T cell receptor beta chains listed next were all sequenced from one sample in a study of blood T cells in healthy people across ages. Using a J-beta primer mix together with a sample-barcoded 5' primer, a second PCR was run for roughly 7 to 12 cycles. TCRdb processed the 5' RACE reads anew with MiXCR; each CDR3 protein has one entry. The profile shows about 650,000 distinct CDR3 sequences, about 51% of them singletons. Sequencing input: blood. The receptors here all came from a woman older than 75 in good health.

A word on this clonotype: One base away lies a much larger clone, so this may be a sequencing read error. V gene TRBV4-2 combines with J gene TRBJ1-1; tentative D call: TRBD1 (5 bases). CDR3 length: 16 amino acids. The germline V gene encodes CDR1 LGHNA and CDR2 YNFKEQ. CDR3 DNA sequence: TGTGCCAGCAGCCAAGATGCTGGGCCCGGGACGGCTGAACCTTTCTTT. Protein sequence: CASSQDAGPGTAEPFF.

The chain is built from TRBV12-3 or TRBV12-4 and TRBJ2-4; D may be TRBD1 (6 bases). Trimming took off 6 bases at V and 0 bases at J, with 12 bases between the two ends. The CDR3 totals 15 residues. Here the CDR3 DNA reads TGTGCCAGCAGACCGGACAGTCTAGCCAAAAACATTCAGTACTTC. Translation: CASRPDSLAKNIQYF.

The sample holds many counts of this clonotype. The V call is TRBV10-3, the J call TRBJ2-1; possible D gene TRBD2, 6 bases. The CDR3 contains 16 residues. Trimming removed 3 bases from V and 0 bases from J, with 12 bases in between. CDR1 is ENHRY, CDR2 SYGVKD, per germline. The CDR3 protein is CAISDQGRSSYNEQFF. As DNA, the CDR3 is TGTGCCATCAGTGACCAAGGGAGGAGCTCCTACAATGAGCAGTTCTTC.

On this clonotype itself: A clone one base away is much larger, so this may be a read error. The V call is TRBV20-1, the J call TRBJ2-1; no clear D. Trimming took off 0 bases at V and 13 bases at J, with 13 bases between the two ends. The CDR3 runs to 12 residues. Germline assignment: CDR1 DFQATT and CDR2 SNEGSKA (reference sequence). The CDR3 DNA is TGCAGTGCTAGAGATACAAGGAAGACCCAGTTCTTC. Translated, it gives CSARDTRKTQFF.

This clonotype was seen a handful of times. The CDR3, as DNA: TGTGCCAGCAGTGAAGTATCGCAGGGAAATCAGCCCCAGCATTTT. It yields the protein CASSEVSQGNQPQHF. The chain links TRBV2 to TRBJ1-5; a possible D gene is TRBD1 (5 bases). Germline CDR1 reads SNHLY; CDR2 reads FYNNEI. The length of the CDR3 is 15 residues. V gave up 1 base and J gave up 4 bases, with 11 bases separating them.

With regard to this clonotype: A much larger clone lies one base from this, so it may be a read error. CDR3 region: CASSGTSGWRTQYF. Here the CDR3 DNA reads TGCGCCAGCAGCGGGACTAGCGGGTGGAGGACCCAGTACTTC. The rearrangement links TRBV5-1 to TRBJ2-7, with 12 positions matching TRBD2. The J call may not be correct, given that the DNA end is closer to TRBJ2-5. Germline-derived CDR1 and CDR2 are SGHRS and YFSETQ. The CDR3 covers 14 residues.

Note on this clonotype: This may come from a read error, since a much larger clone is one base off. The V call is TRBV9, the J call TRBJ2-3, with D tentatively TRBD2 (7 bases). CDR3 length equals 15 residues. Germline CDR1 reads SGDLS; CDR2 reads YYNGEE. The DNA of the CDR3 is TGTGCCAGCAGCTCTGGGGGCGGGGGCACAGATACGCGGTATTTT. This sequence encodes CASSSGGGGTDTRYF.

This clonotype was found many times. This rearrangement joins TRBV7-8 to TRBJ2-3, with 7 bases lining up with TRBD1. Looked up from germline, CDR1 is SGHVS and CDR2 is FQNEAQ. The CDR3 runs 18 residues. The V gene end was trimmed by 3 bases and the J gene end by 9 bases; junction bases not matched to a gene: 21. The CDR3 nucleotides read TGTGCCAGCAGCTTTAAGTGGACAGGTTCGTCCCCGGGCACGACGCAGTATTTT. Protein product: CASSFKWTGSSPGTTQYF.

There are a few counts of this clonotype. The V and J genes are TRBV5-1 and TRBJ2-5; 10 nucleotides agree with TRBD2. The V gene's germline CDR1 is SGHRS and CDR2 YFSETQ. With 9 bases clipped from V and 11 bases from J, the junction kept 16 bases outside the gene matches. The CDR3 has 14 residues. The CDR3 loop reads CAKTLAGALNEQYF. The CDR3 region has the DNA TGCGCCAAAACGCTAGCGGGAGCCCTCAATGAGCAGTACTTC.

The CDR3 reads CASSLRLAGAERWDTQYF. The CDR3, as DNA: TGTGCCAGCAGCTTGAGACTAGCGGGGGCAGAGAGGTGGGATACGCAGTATTTT. The rearrangement uses TRBV5-5 and TRBJ2-3; 12 bases are shared with TRBD2. The V gene's germline CDR1 is SGHKS and CDR2 YYEKEE (reference sequence). The CDR3 covers 18 residues. V lost 1 base, J lost 6 bases, and 12 bases stayed unmatched. Full variable domain (rest looked up from reference TRBV5-5 and TRBJ2-3): DAGVTQSPTHLIKTRGQQVTLRCSPISGHKSVSWYQQVLGQGPQFIFQYYEKEERGRGNFPDRFSARQFPNYSSELNVNALLLGDSALYLCASSLRLAGAERWDTQYFGPGTRLTVL.